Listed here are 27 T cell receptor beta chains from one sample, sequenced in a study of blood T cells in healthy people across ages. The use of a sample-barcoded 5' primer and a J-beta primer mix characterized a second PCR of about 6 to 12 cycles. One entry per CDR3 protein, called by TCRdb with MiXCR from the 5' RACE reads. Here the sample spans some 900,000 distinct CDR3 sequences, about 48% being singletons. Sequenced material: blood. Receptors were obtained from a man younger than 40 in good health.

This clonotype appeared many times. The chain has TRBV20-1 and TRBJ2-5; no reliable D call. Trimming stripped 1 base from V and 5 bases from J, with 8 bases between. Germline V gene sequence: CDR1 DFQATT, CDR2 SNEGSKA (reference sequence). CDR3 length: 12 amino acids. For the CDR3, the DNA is TGCAGTGCTAGAGCCGTGTCGGAGACCCAGTACTTC. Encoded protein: CSARAVSETQYF.

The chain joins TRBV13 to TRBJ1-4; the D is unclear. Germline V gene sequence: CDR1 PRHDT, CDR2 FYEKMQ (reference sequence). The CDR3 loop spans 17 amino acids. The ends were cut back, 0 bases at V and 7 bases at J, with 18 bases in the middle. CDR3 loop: CASSLGLNRAGVEKLFF. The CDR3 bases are TGTGCCAGCAGCTTAGGCCTAAATCGGGCTGGGGTTGAAAAACTGTTTTTT.

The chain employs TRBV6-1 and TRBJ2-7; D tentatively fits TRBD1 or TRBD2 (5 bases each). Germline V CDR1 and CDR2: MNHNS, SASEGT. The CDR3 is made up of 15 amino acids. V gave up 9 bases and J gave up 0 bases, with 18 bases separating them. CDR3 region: CASLEWGTSSYEQYF. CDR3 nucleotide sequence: TGTGCCAGTCTGGAATGGGGGACCAGCTCCTACGAGCAGTACTTC.

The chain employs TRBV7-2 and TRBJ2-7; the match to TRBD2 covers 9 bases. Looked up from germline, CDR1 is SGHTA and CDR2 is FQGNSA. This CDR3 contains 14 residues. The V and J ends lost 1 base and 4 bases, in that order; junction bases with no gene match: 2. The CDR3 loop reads CASSLERGVYEQYF. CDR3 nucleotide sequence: TGTGCCAGCAGCTTAGAGCGGGGGGTATACGAGCAGTACTTC.

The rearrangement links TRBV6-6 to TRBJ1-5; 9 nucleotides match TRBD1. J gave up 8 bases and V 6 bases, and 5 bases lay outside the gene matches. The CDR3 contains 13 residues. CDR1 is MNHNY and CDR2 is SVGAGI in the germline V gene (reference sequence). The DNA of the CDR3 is TGTGCCAGCAGGCGGGACAGGGAAAAGCCCCAGCATTTT. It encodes CASRRDREKPQHF.

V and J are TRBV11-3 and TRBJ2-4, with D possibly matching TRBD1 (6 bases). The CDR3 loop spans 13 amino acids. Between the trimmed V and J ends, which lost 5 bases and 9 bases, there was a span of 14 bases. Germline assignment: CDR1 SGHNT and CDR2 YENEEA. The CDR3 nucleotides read TGTGCCAGCAGCCAAAGACAGGAGGCCATTCAGTACTTC. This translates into CASSQRQEAIQYF.

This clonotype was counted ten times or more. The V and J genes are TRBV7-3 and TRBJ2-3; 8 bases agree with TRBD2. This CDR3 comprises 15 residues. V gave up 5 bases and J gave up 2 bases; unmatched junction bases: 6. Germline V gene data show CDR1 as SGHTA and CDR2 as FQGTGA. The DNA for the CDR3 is TGTGCCAGCAGCCCACGGGGGGGACTCACAGATACGCAGTATTTT. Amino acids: CASSPRGGLTDTQYF.

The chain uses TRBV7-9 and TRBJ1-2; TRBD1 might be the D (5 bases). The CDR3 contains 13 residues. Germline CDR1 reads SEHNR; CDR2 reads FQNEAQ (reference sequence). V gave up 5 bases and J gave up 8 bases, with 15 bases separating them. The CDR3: CASSRETQGGYTF. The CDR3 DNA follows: TGTGCCAGCAGCCGTGAAACCCAGGGAGGCTACACCTTC.

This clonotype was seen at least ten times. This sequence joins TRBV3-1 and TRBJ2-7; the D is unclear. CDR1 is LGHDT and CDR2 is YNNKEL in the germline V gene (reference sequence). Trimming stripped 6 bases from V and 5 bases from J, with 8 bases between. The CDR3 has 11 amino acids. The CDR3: CASSLNNEQYF. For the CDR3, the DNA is TGTGCCAGCAGTCTGAACAACGAGCAGTACTTC.

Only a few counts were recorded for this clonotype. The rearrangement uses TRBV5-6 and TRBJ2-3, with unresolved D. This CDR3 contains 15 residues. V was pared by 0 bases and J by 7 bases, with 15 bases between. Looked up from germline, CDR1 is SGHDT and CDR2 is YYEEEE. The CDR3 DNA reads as TGTGCCAGCAGCTTGGCCCGGATAGGGCCGCATACGCAGTATTTT. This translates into CASSLARIGPHTQYF.

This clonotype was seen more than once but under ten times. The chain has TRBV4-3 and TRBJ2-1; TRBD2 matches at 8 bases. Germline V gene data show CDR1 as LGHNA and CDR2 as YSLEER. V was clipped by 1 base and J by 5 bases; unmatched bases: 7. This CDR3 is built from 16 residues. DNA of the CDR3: TGCGCCAGCAGCCAAGGGCCGGGGGGACTAGACAATGAGCAGTTCTTC. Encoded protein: CASSQGPGGLDNEQFF.

The CDR3 sequence: CASSSLALNTEAFF. The CDR3 bases are TGTGCCAGCTCTAGCCTAGCCCTGAACACTGAAGCTTTCTTT. The chain has TRBV18 and TRBJ1-1, with D unresolved. V shed 6 bases and J shed 0 bases, with 11 bases lying between them. The CDR3 contains 14 residues. Germline-derived CDR1 and CDR2 are KGHSH and LQKENI.

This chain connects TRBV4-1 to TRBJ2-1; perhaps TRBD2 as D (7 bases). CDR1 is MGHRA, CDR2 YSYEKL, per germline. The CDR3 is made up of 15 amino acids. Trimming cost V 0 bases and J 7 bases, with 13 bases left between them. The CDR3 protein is CASSQDLGGGNEQFF. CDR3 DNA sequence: TGCGCCAGCAGCCAAGATCTAGGGGGGGGGAATGAGCAGTTCTTC.

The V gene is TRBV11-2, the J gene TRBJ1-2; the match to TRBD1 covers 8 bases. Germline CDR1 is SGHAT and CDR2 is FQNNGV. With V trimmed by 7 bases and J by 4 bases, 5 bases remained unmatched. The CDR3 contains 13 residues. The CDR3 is CASTRTGTYGYTF. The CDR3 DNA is TGTGCCAGCACCAGGACAGGGACCTATGGCTACACCTTC.

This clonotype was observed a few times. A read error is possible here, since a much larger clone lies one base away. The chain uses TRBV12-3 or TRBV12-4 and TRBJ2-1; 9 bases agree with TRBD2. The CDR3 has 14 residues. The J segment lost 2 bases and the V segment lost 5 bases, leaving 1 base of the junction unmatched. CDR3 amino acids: CASSASGTYNEQFF. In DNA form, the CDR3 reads TGTGCCAGCAGTGCTAGCGGGACCTACAATGAGCAGTTCTTC.

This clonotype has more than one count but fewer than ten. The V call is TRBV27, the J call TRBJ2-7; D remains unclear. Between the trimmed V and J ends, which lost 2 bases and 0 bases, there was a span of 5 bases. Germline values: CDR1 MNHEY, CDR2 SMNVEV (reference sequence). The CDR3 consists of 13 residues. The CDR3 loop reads CASSLHHSYEQYF. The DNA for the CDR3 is TGTGCCAGCAGTTTACATCACTCCTACGAGCAGTACTTC.

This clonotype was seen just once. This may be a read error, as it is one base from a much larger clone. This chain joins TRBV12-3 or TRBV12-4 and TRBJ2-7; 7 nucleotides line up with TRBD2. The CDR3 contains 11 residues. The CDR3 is CVSSSGGEQYF. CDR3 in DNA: TGTGTCAGCAGTTCGGGGGGCGAGCAGTACTTC.

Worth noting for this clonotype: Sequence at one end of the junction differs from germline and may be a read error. The CDR3 sequence: CAISEGLAGANSYERYF. As DNA, the CDR3 is TGTGCCATCAGTGAGGGACTAGCGGGGGCCAACTCCTACGAGCGGTACTTC. The rearrangement joins TRBV10-3 to TRBJ2-7; 13 bases are shared with TRBD2. The CDR3 runs 17 residues. Germline loops: CDR1 ENHRY, CDR2 SYGVKD.

CDR3 nucleotides: TGTGCCACCAGCAGAGCGGCAGGGAGTTACACTGAAGCTTTCTTT. Its translation is CATSRAAGSYTEAFF. This chain joins TRBV15 and TRBJ1-1; perhaps TRBD1 as D (5 bases). V was trimmed by 1 base and J by 3 bases, leaving 12 bases between them. CDR3 length equals 15 residues. CDR1 LNHNV and CDR2 YYDKDF come from the germline V gene (reference sequence).

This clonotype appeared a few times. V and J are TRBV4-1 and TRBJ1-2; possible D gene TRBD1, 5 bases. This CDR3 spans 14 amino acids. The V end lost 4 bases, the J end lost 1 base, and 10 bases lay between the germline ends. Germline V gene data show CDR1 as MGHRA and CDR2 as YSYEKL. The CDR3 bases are TGCGCCAGCAGCCGGCAGGACAATAACTATGGCTACACCTTC. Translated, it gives CASSRQDNNYGYTF.

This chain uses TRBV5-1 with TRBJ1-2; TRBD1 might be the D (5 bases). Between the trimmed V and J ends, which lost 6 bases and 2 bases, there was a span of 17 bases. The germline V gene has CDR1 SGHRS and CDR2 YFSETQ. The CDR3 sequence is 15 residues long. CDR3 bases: TGCGCCAGCACCCTTGGTGGGGACGGGAACTATGGCTACACCTTC. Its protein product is CASTLGGDGNYGYTF.

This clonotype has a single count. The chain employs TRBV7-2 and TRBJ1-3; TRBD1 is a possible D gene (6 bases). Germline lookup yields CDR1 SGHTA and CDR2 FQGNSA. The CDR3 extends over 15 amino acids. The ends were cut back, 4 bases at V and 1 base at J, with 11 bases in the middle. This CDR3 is CASSWTATSGNTIYF. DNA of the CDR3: TGTGCCAGCAGCTGGACAGCTACTTCTGGAAACACCATATATTTT.

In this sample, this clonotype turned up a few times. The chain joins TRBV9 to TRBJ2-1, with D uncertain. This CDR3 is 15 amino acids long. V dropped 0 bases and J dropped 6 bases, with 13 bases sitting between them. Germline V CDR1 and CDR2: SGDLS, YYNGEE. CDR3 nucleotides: TGTGCCAGCAGCGTAGCCCCCGGATTTTCCAATGAGCAGTTCTTC. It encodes CASSVAPGFSNEQFF.

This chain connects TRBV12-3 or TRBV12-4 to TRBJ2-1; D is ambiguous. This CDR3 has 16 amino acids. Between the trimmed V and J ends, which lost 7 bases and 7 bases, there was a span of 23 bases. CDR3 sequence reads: CASIYRKRWIWNEQFF. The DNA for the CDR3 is TGTGCCAGCATATACCGAAAAAGGTGGATTTGGAATGAGCAGTTCTTC.

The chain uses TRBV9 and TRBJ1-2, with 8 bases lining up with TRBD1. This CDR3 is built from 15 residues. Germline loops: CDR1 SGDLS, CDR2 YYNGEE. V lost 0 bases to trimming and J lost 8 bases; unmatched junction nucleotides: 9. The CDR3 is CASSVGYDRGRGYTF. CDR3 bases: TGTGCCAGCAGCGTAGGTTACGACAGGGGTCGCGGCTACACCTTC.

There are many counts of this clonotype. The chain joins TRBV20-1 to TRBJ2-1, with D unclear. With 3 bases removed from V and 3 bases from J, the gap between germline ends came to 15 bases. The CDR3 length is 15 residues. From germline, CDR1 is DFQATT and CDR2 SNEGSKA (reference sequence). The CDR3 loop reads CSARNLPVDYNEQFF. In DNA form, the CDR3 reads TGCAGTGCTAGGAACCTCCCAGTAGACTACAATGAGCAGTTCTTC.

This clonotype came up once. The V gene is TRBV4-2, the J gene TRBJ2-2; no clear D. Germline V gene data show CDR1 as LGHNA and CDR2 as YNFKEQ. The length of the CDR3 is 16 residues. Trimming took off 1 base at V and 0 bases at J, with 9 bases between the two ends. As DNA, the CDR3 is TGTGCCAGCAGCCAAGTCGACGGTGCGAACACCGGGGAGCTGTTTTTT. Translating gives CASSQVDGANTGELFF.